The next 2 T cell receptor beta chains were all read from a single sample in a study of blood T cell repertoires in COVID-19. Sequencing was performed with immunoSEQ multiplex PCR; in TCRdb, only in-frame clones are kept and a portion is missing. The repertoire includes 70,000 to 100,000 clones, around nine tenths of them detected once, and about 5% sits in the top ten. Sequencing was performed on peripheral blood. The receptors here all came from a woman aged 80 or older with active COVID-19.

This chain connects TRBV19 to TRBJ1-4; D gene unclear. V lost 5 bases and J lost 7, with 17 bases in between. Germline CDR1 LNHDA, CDR2 SQIVND (reference sequence). The CDR3 length is 15 residues. The CDR3 sequence is CASSLPSRSGEKLFF. In nucleotides, the CDR3 is TGTGCCAGTAGTCTACCGAGTCGGTCGGGTGAAAAACTGTTTTTT.

V usage is TRBV6-2 or TRBV6-3 and J usage is TRBJ2-1, with a tentative D call TRBD2 (5 bases). The CDR3 runs 13 residues. V lost 4 bases and J lost 15, with 19 bases in between. Germline loops: CDR1 MNHEY, CDR2 SVGEGT. The CDR3: CASSSTGRAEGFF. The CDR3 DNA follows: TGTGCCAGCAGTTCCACCGGACGCGCAGAGGGGTTCTTC.